This TCR beta chain was obtained from a study of blood T cell repertoires in COVID-19. Here immunoSEQ multiplex PCR was the method, and the copy in TCRdb shows in-frame clones only, minus some. The table records 110,000 to 150,000 clones, 79% of them present only once. CDR3 size: 15 residues. Germline CDR1 reads MGHRA; CDR2 reads YSYEKL. The ends were cut back, 0 bases at V and 4 bases at J, with 13 bases in the middle. The chain recombines TRBV4-1 with TRBJ2-7, with D uncertain. This receptor was identified in a man aged 50 to 59 with active or convalescent COVID-19. The sample comprised peripheral blood. The CDR3 is CASSQELIGLYEQYF. CDR3 in DNA: TGCGCCAGCAGCCAAGAACTCATCGGTCTTTACGAGCAGTACTTC.